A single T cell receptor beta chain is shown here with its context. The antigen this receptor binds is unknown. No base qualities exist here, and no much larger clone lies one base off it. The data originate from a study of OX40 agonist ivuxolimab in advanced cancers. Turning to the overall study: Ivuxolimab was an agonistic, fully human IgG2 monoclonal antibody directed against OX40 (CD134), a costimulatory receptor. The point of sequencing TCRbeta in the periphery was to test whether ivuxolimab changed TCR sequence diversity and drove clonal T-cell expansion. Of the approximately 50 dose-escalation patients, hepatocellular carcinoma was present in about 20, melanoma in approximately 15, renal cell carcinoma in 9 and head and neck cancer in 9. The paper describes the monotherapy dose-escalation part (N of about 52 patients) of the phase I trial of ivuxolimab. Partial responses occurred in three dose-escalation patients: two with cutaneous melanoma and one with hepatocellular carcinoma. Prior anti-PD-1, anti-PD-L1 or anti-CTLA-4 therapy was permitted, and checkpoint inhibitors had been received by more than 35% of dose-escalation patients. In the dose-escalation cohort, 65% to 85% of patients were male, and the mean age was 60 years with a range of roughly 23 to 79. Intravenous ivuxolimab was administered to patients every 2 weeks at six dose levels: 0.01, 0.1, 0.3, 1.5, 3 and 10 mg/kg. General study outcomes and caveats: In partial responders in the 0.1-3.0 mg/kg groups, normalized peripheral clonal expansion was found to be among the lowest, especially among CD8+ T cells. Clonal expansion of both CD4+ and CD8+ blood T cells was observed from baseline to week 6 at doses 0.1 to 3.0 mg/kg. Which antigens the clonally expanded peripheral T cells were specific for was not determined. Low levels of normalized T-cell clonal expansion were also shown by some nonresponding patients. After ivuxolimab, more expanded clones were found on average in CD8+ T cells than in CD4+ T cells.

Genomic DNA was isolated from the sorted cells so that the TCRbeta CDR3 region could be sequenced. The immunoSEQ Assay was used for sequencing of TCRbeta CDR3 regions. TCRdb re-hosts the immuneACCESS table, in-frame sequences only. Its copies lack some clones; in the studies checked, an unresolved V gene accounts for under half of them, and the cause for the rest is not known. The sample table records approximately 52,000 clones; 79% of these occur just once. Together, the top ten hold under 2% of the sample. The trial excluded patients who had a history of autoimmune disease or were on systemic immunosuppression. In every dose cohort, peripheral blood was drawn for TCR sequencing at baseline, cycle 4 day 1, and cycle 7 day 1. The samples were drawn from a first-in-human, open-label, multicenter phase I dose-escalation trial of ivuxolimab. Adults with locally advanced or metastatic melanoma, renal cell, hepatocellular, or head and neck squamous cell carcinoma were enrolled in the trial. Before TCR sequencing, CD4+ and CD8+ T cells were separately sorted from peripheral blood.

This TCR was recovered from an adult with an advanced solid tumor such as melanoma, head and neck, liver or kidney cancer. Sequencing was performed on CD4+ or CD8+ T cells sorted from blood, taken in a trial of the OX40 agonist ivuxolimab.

The CDR3 protein sequence reads: CASKETSGGGTQYF. The DNA reads as follows: TGTGCCAGCAAGGAAACTAGCGGGGGAGGTACGCAGTATTTT. The rearrangement joined TRBV7-3 to TRBJ2-3; TRBD2 lines up with 11 middle nucleotides. CDR1 and CDR2, looked up from the germline V gene, are SGHTA and FQGTGA. V and J are trimmed by 7 bases and 8 bases, and the gene matches miss 8 bases of the junction. The CDR3 contains 14 residues, cysteine and phenylalanine counted. The CDR3 DNA has 42 bases and is translated from base 1.